A selection of T cell receptor beta chains follows, all from one sample in a study of T cell changes during pregnancy in multiple sclerosis. The data were produced by immunoSEQ multiplex PCR, yet TCRdb's version contains in-frame clones alone and is incomplete. In the table there are about 57,000 clones, roughly 92% of which are singletons. Sequencing was performed on CD4+ T cells from peripheral blood mononuclear cells, taken in the third trimester of pregnancy. The receptor set was obtained from a female donor with multiple sclerosis, enrolled in a pregnancy study. Each CDR3 is given with its conserved first and last residue. Each record gives: J gene, clone size, D gene, CDR3 length, V gene, CDR3 DNA, CDR3 protein. The D gene is left open where the match is weak. For some rows the clone size is stated as once, few or many, or as a class when expanded; others skip it.

J: TRBJ1-6; size: .; D: .; length: 15; V: TRBV7-8; DNA: TGTGCCAGCAGCTTAGGCCAGGGATATAATTCACCCCTCCACTTT; CDR3: CASSLGQGYNSPLHF
J: TRBJ2-2; size: .; D: .; length: 13; V: TRBV6-1; DNA: TGTGCCAGCAGTACGCGGCCCACCGGGGAGCTGTTTTTT; CDR3: CASSTRPTGELFF
J: TRBJ1-6; size: .; D: .; length: 13; V: TRBV5-1; DNA: TGCGCCAGCAGCGCTGGGGGGGGTTCACCCCTCCACTTT; CDR3: CASSAGGGSPLHF
J: TRBJ1-1; size: .; D: TRBD1; length: 15; V: TRBV4-3; DNA: TGCGCCAGCAGCCAAGGGCTGGGACAGGTGACTGAAGCTTTCTTT; CDR3: CASSQGLGQVTEAFF
J: TRBJ2-5; size: .; D: .; length: 12; V: TRBV5-4; DNA: TGTGCCAGCAGCAGTGAGGGGGTCACCCAGTACTTC; CDR3: CASSSEGVTQYF
J: TRBJ1-1; size: .; D: .; length: 15; V: TRBV18; DNA: TGTGCCAGCTCACCGAGCCGCGAAAGACAGGAACGAACTTTCTTT; CDR3: CASSPSRERQERTFF
J: TRBJ2-3; size: .; D: .; length: 12; V: TRBV29-1; DNA: TGCAGCGTTGTGAGGGGCACAGATACGCAGTATTTT; CDR3: CSVVRGTDTQYF
J: TRBJ1-1; size: .; D: .; length: 14; V: TRBV18; DNA: TGTGCCAGCTCACCATTAGCCGCGAACACTGAAGCTTTCTTT; CDR3: CASSPLAANTEAFF
J: TRBJ2-7; size: .; D: .; length: 15; V: TRBV6-5; DNA: TGTGCCAGCAGTTACGGAGGGGCTCGGTCCTACGAGCAGTACTTC; CDR3: CASSYGGARSYEQYF
J: TRBJ2-5; size: .; D: .; length: 13; V: TRBV5-4; DNA: TGTGCCAGCAGCGTACAGGGCCGGGAGACCCAGTACTTC; CDR3: CASSVQGRETQYF
J: TRBJ1-3; size: .; D: .; length: 16; V: TRBV7-9; DNA: TGTGCCAGCAGCGGCGGCGGACTCTTCTCTGGAAACACCATATATTTT; CDR3: CASSGGGLFSGNTIYF
J: TRBJ2-3; size: .; D: TRBD2; length: 16; V: TRBV30; DNA: TGTGCCTGGAGTGTACTGGGGACTAGGCTCCCAGATACGCAGTATTTT; CDR3: CAWSVLGTRLPDTQYF
J: TRBJ1-2; size: .; D: .; length: 15; V: TRBV19; DNA: TGTGCCAGTAGTGCCTCTGGAGGGGATTTCTATGGCTACACCTTC; CDR3: CASSASGGDFYGYTF
J: TRBJ1-4; size: .; D: TRBD1; length: 17; V: TRBV4-3; DNA: TGCGCCAGCAGCAAACGAGGACAGGGCTACGCTAATGAAAAACTGTTTTTT; CDR3: CASSKRGQGYANEKLFF
J: TRBJ2-7; size: .; D: TRBD1; length: 14; V: TRBV6-5; DNA: TGTGCCAGCAGTTATGTGGGACAGGGCTACGAGCAGTACTTC; CDR3: CASSYVGQGYEQYF
J: TRBJ2-7; size: .; D: .; length: 13; V: TRBV5-8; DNA: TGTGCCAGCAACGAGGGCCCCACTCCCGAGCAGTACTTC; CDR3: CASNEGPTPEQYF
J: TRBJ2-1; size: .; D: .; length: 15; V: TRBV19; DNA: TGTGCCAGTAGTGTAGGACAGTTGTCCTACAATGAGCAGTTCTTC; CDR3: CASSVGQLSYNEQFF
J: TRBJ1-2; size: .; D: TRBD1; length: 16; V: TRBV28; DNA: TGTGCCAGCAGCCCCAGGCGGGGACAGGGCAACTATGGCTACACCTTC; CDR3: CASSPRRGQGNYGYTF
J: TRBJ1-2; size: .; D: TRBD1; length: 16; V: TRBV11-2; DNA: TGTGCCAGCAGCCAACTAAGACAGGGCTCGGGGTATGGCTACACCTTC; CDR3: CASSQLRQGSGYGYTF
J: TRBJ2-1; size: .; D: TRBD2; length: 15; V: TRBV6-5; DNA: TGTGCCAGCAGTAAGACTAGCGGGGGGTCCAGGGAGCAGTTCTTC; CDR3: CASSKTSGGSREQFF
J: TRBJ1-2; size: once; D: TRBD1; length: 18; V: TRBV5-1; DNA: TGCGCCAGCAGCCTCCAAGGGGGGACAGGGGTCCCCCTAGGTGGCTACACCTTC; CDR3: CASSLQGGTGVPLGGYTF
J: TRBJ2-3; size: .; D: TRBD2; length: 17; V: TRBV9; DNA: TGTGCCAGCAGCGTAGGACCTAGCGGGGGGGCAGCAGATACGCAGTATTTT; CDR3: CASSVGPSGGAADTQYF
J: TRBJ2-2; size: .; D: .; length: 12; V: TRBV28; DNA: TGTGCCAGCAGTTTCCGGGCCGGGGAGCTGTTTTTT; CDR3: CASSFRAGELFF
J: TRBJ1-2; size: .; D: TRBD1; length: 13; V: TRBV7-6; DNA: TGTGCCAGCAGCCTCCGACAGGGATATGGCTACACCTTC; CDR3: CASSLRQGYGYTF
J: TRBJ1-2; size: .; D: TRBD1; length: 13; V: TRBV29-1; DNA: TGCAGCGTTGAACCGGACAGGGACAGAAGCTACACCTTC; CDR3: CSVEPDRDRSYTF
J: TRBJ2-3; size: few; D: .; length: 16; V: TRBV7-3; DNA: TGTGCCAGCAGCCGCTTCCCCAGAGGGTGGTTGGATACGCAGTATTTT; CDR3: CASSRFPRGWLDTQYF
J: TRBJ2-1; size: .; D: TRBD1; length: 15; V: TRBV5-5; DNA: TGTGCCAGCAGCCTAGGGGACAGGGCCAAGGATGAGCAGTTCTTC; CDR3: CASSLGDRAKDEQFF
J: TRBJ2-6; size: .; D: TRBD2; length: 16; V: TRBV27; DNA: TGTGCTAATGGGGGGGACCCGAGCTCTGGGGCCAACGTCCTGACTTTC; CDR3: CANGGDPSSGANVLTF
J: TRBJ2-1; size: .; D: .; length: 11; V: TRBV30; DNA: TGTGCCTCTTTACCGGGGAATGAGCAGTTCTTC; CDR3: CASLPGNEQFF
J: TRBJ2-2; size: .; D: TRBD1; length: 16; V: TRBV7-8; DNA: TGTGCCAGCAGCCCGCAGACAGGGCCGTGGGGCGGGGAGCTGTTTTTT; CDR3: CASSPQTGPWGGELFF
J: TRBJ1-3; size: .; D: TRBD1; length: 15; V: TRBV11-3; DNA: TGTGCCAGCAGCCCGGGACAGGGCCCTGGAAACACCATATATTTT; CDR3: CASSPGQGPGNTIYF
J: TRBJ2-7; size: once; D: TRBD2; length: 18; V: TRBV19; DNA: TGTGCCAGTAGTACGCTCCCTCCCGGTAGCGGGGGCCCCTACGAGCAGTACTTC; CDR3: CASSTLPPGSGGPYEQYF
J: TRBJ1-1; size: .; D: .; length: 16; V: TRBV19; DNA: TGTGCCAGTAGTCGTTCGGCGATGGGCCTCACCCCAGAAGCTTTCTTT; CDR3: CASSRSAMGLTPEAFF
J: TRBJ2-1; size: .; D: TRBD2; length: 16; V: TRBV7-6; DNA: TGTGCCAGCAGCTTATCCAGCGGGGGGGGTTACAATGAGCAGTTCTTC; CDR3: CASSLSSGGGYNEQFF
J: TRBJ2-5; size: once; D: TRBD2; length: 16; V: TRBV5-4; DNA: TGTGCCAGCGGGGGTCGAACGGGGGGAGTCGGGGAGACCCAGTACTTC; CDR3: CASGGRTGGVGETQYF
J: TRBJ2-7; size: .; D: TRBD1; length: 14; V: TRBV6-6; DNA: TGTGCCAGCAGTCCCCGGACAGGGCCCAACGAGCAGTACTTC; CDR3: CASSPRTGPNEQYF
J: TRBJ2-6; size: .; D: TRBD1; length: 18; V: TRBV6-1; DNA: TGTGCCAGCAGTGCACCCCGCCGACAGGGCTCTGGGGCCAACGTCCTGACTTTC; CDR3: CASSAPRRQGSGANVLTF
J: TRBJ1-2; size: .; D: .; length: 13; V: TRBV7-9; DNA: TGTGCCAGCAGCTCCTTTATTCTCCGGGGCTACACCTTC; CDR3: CASSSFILRGYTF
J: TRBJ2-5; size: .; D: .; length: 15; V: TRBV5-4; DNA: TGTGCCAGCAGCTCACAGCAGAAACCCCAAGAGACCCAGTACTTC; CDR3: CASSSQQKPQETQYF
J: TRBJ1-4; size: .; D: .; length: 16; V: TRBV6-5; DNA: TGTGCCAGCAGTTACCCCCAGGAGGGAGGGAATGAAAAACTGTTTTTT; CDR3: CASSYPQEGGNEKLFF
J: TRBJ1-2; size: .; D: TRBD1; length: 14; V: TRBV7-2; DNA: TGTGCCAGCAGCTCGACAGGGCAGAACTATGGCTACACCTTC; CDR3: CASSSTGQNYGYTF
J: TRBJ2-3; size: few; D: TRBD1; length: 15; V: TRBV2; DNA: TGTGCCAGCAGGCGACAGGGAGTTATTATTGATACGCAGTATTTT; CDR3: CASRRQGVIIDTQYF
J: TRBJ2-1; size: few; D: .; length: 13; V: TRBV19; DNA: TGTGCCAGTAGTATTGGCAGGGTGAATGAGCAGTTCTTC; CDR3: CASSIGRVNEQFF
J: TRBJ1-2; size: .; D: .; length: 13; V: TRBV7-3; DNA: TGTGCCAGCAGCTTAGGCCAGTTCTATGGCTACACCTTC; CDR3: CASSLGQFYGYTF
J: TRBJ2-7; size: .; D: TRBD1; length: 14; V: TRBV6-1; DNA: TGTGCCAGCAGTGCATCCACGACAGGGTACGAGCAGTACTTC; CDR3: CASSASTTGYEQYF
J: TRBJ1-6; size: .; D: TRBD1; length: 14; V: TRBV6-6; DNA: TGTGCCAGCAGCAGGGGGATAGGTAATTCACCCCTCCACTTT; CDR3: CASSRGIGNSPLHF
J: TRBJ1-6; size: .; D: .; length: 13; V: TRBV25-1; DNA: TGTGCCAGCAGTAAGGATGGGGGGTCACCCCTCCACTTT; CDR3: CASSKDGGSPLHF
J: TRBJ1-3; size: .; D: TRBD1; length: 14; V: TRBV29-1; DNA: TGCAGCGTCCTGGACAGGACCAGGGGAAACACCATATATTTT; CDR3: CSVLDRTRGNTIYF
J: TRBJ1-5; size: .; D: TRBD1; length: 13; V: TRBV6-5; DNA: TGTGCCAGCAGGGGACAGGACAATCAGCCCCAGCATTTT; CDR3: CASRGQDNQPQHF
J: TRBJ2-3; size: .; D: TRBD2; length: 15; V: TRBV11-2; DNA: TGTGCCAGCAGCTTAGTTAGCGGGGCAACAGATACGCAGTATTTT; CDR3: CASSLVSGATDTQYF
J: TRBJ2-5; size: .; D: .; length: 14; V: TRBV7-3; DNA: TGTGCCAGCAGCAGGGGGGGCGGGTCGGAGACCCAGTACTTC; CDR3: CASSRGGGSETQYF
J: TRBJ2-7; size: .; D: TRBD1; length: 14; V: TRBV12-5; DNA: TGTGCTAGTGGTTTAGGGCAACAGGGGTACGAGCAGTACTTC; CDR3: CASGLGQQGYEQYF
J: TRBJ2-1; size: .; D: TRBD2; length: 16; V: TRBV6-1; DNA: TGTGCCAGCAGTGCCCTAGCGGGGGACCGGTTGCATGAGCAGTTCTTC; CDR3: CASSALAGDRLHEQFF
J: TRBJ1-2; size: once; D: .; length: 14; V: TRBV5-1; DNA: TGCGCCAGCAGCCCCGGAGGACGGATATATGGCTACACCTTC; CDR3: CASSPGGRIYGYTF
J: TRBJ1-1; size: .; D: TRBD1; length: 16; V: TRBV25-1; DNA: TGTGCCAGCAGTGAGTACTCCGGGACAGGGGTCACTGAAGCTTTCTTT; CDR3: CASSEYSGTGVTEAFF
J: TRBJ2-7; size: .; D: TRBD2; length: 17; V: TRBV7-9; DNA: TGTGCCAGCAGCTCCTGGGGGACTAGCGGGGTCTCCTACGAGCAGTACTTC; CDR3: CASSSWGTSGVSYEQYF
J: TRBJ1-1; size: .; D: .; length: 15; V: TRBV19; DNA: TGTGCCAGTAGTATGGGGAGGACGGCGAACACTGAAGCTTTCTTT; CDR3: CASSMGRTANTEAFF
J: TRBJ2-7; size: .; D: TRBD1; length: 13; V: TRBV10-3; DNA: TGTGCCATCAGCACAGGGGGCTGGGACGAGCAGTACTTC; CDR3: CAISTGGWDEQYF
J: TRBJ1-2; size: .; D: TRBD1; length: 15; V: TRBV7-8; DNA: TGTGCCAGCAGTCCAGCACTACAGGGGGCCTATGGCTACACCTTC; CDR3: CASSPALQGAYGYTF